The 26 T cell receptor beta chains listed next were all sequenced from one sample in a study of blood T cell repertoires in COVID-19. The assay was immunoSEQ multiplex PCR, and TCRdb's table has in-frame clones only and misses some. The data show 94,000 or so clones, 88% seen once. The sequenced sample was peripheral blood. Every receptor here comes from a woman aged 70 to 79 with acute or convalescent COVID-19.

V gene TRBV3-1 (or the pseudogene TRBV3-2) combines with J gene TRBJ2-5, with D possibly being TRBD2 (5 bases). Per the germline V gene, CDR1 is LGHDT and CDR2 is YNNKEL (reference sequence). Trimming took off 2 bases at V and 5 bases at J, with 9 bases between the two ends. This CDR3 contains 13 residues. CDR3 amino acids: CASSQRGFETQYF. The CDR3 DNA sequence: TGTGCCAGCAGCCAACGGGGTTTTGAGACCCAGTACTTC.

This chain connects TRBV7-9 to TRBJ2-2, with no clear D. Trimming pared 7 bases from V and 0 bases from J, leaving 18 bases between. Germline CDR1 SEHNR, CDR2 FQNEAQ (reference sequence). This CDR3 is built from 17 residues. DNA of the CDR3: TGTGCCAGCACCCCGACGGGTTCACTGGCGAACACCGGGGAGCTGTTTTTT. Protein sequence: CASTPTGSLANTGELFF.

CDR3: CASSSYSTDTQYF. CDR3 nucleotides: TGTGCCAGCAGTAGCTACAGCACAGATACGCAGTATTTT. This chain joins TRBV27 and TRBJ2-3, with D unresolved. Looked up from germline, CDR1 is MNHEY and CDR2 is SMNVEV (reference sequence). The CDR3 extends over 13 amino acids. Trimming left V 5 bases short and J 0 bases short, with 6 bases between.

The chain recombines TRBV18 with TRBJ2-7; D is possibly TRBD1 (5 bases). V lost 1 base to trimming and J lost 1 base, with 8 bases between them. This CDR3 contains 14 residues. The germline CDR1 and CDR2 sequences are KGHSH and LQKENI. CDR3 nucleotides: TGTGCCAGCTCACCACGGACACTTTCCTACGAGCAGTACTTC. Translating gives CASSPRTLSYEQYF.

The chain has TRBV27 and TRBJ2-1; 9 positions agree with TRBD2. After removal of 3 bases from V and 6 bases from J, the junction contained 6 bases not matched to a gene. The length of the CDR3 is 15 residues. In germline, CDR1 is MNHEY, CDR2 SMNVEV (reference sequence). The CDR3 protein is CASSFSSGSGNEQFF. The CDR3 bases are TGTGCCAGCAGTTTTAGTAGCGGGAGCGGCAATGAGCAGTTCTTC.

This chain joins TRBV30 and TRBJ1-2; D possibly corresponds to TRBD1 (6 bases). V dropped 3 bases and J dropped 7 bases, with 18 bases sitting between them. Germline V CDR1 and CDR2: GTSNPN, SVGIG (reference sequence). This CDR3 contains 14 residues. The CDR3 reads CAWREVGRGSGYTF. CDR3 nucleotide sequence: TGTGCCTGGAGGGAGGTGGGCAGGGGCTCTGGCTACACCTTC.

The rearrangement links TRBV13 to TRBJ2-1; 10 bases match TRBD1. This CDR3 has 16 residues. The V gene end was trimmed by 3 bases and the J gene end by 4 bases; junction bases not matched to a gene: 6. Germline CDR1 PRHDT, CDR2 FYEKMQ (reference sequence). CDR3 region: CASSLGRDRGYNEQFF. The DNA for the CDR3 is TGTGCCAGCAGCTTGGGTCGGGACAGGGGTTACAATGAGCAGTTCTTC.

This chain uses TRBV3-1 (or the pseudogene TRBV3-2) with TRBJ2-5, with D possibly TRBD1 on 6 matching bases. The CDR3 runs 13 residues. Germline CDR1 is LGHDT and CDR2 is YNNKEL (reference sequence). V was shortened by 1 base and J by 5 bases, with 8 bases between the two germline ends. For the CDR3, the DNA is TGTGCCAGCAGCCAAGTTAGGGGGGAGACCCAGTACTTC. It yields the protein CASSQVRGETQYF.

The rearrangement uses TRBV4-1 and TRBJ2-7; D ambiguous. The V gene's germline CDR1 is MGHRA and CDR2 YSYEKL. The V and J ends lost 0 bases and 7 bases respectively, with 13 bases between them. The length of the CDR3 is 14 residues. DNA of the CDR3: TGCGCCAGCAGCCAAGATGTACCCCCCGGTGAGCAGTACTTC. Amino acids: CASSQDVPPGEQYF.

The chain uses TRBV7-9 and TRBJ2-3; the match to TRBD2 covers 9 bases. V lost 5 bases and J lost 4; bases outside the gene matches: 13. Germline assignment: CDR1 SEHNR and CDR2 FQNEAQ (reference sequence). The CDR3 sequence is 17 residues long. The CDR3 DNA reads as TGTGCCAGCAGCAAAAGGTTGGCTAGCGGGACGTCAGATACGCAGTATTTT. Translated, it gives CASSKRLASGTSDTQYF.

The CDR3 region has the DNA TGCGCTTCCAGCACGGTTCAGGAAGGGCCCCAGCATTTT. Translating it yields CASSTVQEGPQHF. The chain employs TRBV4-1 and TRBJ1-5; D gene unclear. The CDR3 runs 13 residues. Germline V lookup: CDR1 MGHRA, CDR2 YSYEKL.

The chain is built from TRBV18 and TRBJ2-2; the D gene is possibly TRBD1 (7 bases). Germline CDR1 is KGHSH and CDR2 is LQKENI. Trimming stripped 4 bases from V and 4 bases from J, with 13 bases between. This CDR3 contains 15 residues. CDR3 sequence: CASSRGTEVTGELFF. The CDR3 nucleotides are TGTGCCAGCTCACGCGGGACAGAGGTCACCGGGGAGCTGTTTTTT.

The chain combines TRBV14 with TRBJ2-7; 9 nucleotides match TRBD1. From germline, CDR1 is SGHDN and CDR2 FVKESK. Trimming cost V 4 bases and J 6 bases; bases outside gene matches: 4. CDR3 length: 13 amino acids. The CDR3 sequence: CASSPTGGVEQYF. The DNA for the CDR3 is TGTGCCAGCAGCCCGACAGGGGGAGTCGAGCAGTACTTC.

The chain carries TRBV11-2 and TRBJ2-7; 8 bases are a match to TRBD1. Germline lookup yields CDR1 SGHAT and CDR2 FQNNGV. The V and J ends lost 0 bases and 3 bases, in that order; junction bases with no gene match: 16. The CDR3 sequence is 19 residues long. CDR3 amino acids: CASSLDAAITWDRNYEQYF. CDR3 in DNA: TGTGCCAGCAGCTTAGATGCAGCAATTACCTGGGACAGGAACTACGAGCAGTACTTC.

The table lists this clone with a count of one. The CDR3 sequence is CASSLAPGSVNTEAFF. The CDR3 region has the DNA TGCGCCAGCAGCTTGGCCCCGGGGAGTGTGAACACTGAAGCTTTCTTT. The chain employs TRBV5-1 and TRBJ1-1, with D hard to call. Trimming took off 0 bases at V and 0 bases at J, with 12 bases between the two ends. The CDR3 is made up of 16 amino acids. The germline gives CDR1 SGHRS, CDR2 YFSETQ. Together with reference TRBV5-1 and TRBJ1-1, the CDR3 gives the full variable domain: KAGVTQTPRYLIKTRGQQVTLSCSPISGHRSVSWYQQTPGQGLQFLFEYFSETQRNKGNFPGRFSGRQFSNSRSEMNVSTLELGDSALYLCASSLAPGSVNTEAFFGQGTRLTVV.

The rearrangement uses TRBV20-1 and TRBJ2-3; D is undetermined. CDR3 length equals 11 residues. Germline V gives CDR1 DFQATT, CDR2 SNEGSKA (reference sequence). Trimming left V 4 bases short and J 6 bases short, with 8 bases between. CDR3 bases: TGCAGTGCTAATCGAGCGGATACGCAGTATTTT. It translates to CSANRADTQYF.

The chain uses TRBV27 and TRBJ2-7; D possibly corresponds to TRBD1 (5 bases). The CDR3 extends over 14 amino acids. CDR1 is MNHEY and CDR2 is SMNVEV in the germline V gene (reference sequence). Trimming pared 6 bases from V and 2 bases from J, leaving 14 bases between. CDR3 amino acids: CASRIRVHTYEQYF. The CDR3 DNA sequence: TGTGCCAGCAGGATCAGGGTCCATACCTACGAGCAGTACTTC.

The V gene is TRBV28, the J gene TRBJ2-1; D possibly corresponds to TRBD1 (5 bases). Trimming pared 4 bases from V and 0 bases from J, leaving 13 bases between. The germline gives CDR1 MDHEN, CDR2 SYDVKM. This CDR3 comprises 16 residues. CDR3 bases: TGTGCCAGCAGTTCACCGGACATAAGCTCCTACAATGAGCAGTTCTTC. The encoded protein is CASSSPDISSYNEQFF. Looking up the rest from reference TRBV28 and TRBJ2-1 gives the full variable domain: DVKVTQSSRYLVKRTGEKVFLECVQDMDHENMFWYRQDPGLGLRLIYFSYDVKMKEKGDIPEGYSVSREKKERFSLILESASTNQTSMYLCASSSPDISSYNEQFFGPGTRLTVL.

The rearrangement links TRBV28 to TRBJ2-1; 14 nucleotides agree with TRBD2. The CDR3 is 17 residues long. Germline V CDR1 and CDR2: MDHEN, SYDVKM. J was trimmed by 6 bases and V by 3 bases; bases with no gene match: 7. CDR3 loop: CASSFKGGLAGVNEQFF. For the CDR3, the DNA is TGTGCCAGCAGTTTTAAGGGGGGACTAGCGGGAGTCAATGAGCAGTTCTTC.

DNA of the CDR3: TGCAGCGTTGAGACAGGGGGCTATGGCTACACCTTC. Residues: CSVETGGYGYTF. The V and J genes are TRBV29-1 and TRBJ1-2; 9 bases are a match to TRBD1. Trimming took 3 bases from V and 4 from J; bases not matched to a gene: 0. CDR1 is SQVTM, CDR2 ANQGSEA, per germline. The CDR3 totals 12 residues.

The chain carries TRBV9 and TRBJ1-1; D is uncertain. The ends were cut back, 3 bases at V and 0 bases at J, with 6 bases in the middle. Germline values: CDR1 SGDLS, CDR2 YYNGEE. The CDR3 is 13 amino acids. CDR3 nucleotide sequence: TGTGCCAGCAGCGCGAGGATGAACACTGAAGCTTTCTTT. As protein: CASSARMNTEAFF.

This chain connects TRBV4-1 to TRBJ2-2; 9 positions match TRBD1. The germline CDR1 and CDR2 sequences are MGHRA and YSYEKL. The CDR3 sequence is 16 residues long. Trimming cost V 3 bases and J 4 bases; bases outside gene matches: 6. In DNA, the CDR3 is TGCGCCAGCAGCCAGAGGACAGGGGCGGGCACCGGGGAGCTGTTTTTT. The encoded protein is CASSQRTGAGTGELFF.

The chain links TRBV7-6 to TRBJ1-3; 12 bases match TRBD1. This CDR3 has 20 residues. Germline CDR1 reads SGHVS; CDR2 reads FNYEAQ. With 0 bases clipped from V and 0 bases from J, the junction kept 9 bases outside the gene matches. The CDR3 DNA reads TGTGCCAGCAGCTTAGCCGGGGGGACAGGGGGCCTTTTCTCTGGAAACACCATATATTTT. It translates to CASSLAGGTGGLFSGNTIYF.

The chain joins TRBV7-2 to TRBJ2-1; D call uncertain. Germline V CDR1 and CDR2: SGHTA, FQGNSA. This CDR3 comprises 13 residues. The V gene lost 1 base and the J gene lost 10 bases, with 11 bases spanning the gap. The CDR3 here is CASSLVSQLEQFF. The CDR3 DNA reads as TGTGCCAGCAGCTTAGTTTCACAATTAGAGCAGTTCTTC.

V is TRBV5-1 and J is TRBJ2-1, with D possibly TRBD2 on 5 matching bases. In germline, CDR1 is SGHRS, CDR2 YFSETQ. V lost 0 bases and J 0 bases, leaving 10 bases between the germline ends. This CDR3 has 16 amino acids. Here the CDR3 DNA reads TGCGCCAGCAGCTTGGGTGGGAGCGGCTCCTACAATGAGCAGTTCTTC. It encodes CASSLGGSGSYNEQFF.

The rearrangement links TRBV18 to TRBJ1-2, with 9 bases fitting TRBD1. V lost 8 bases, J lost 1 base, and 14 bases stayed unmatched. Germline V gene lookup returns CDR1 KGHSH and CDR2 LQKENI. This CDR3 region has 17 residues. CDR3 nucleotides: TGTGCCAGCCATGCCCCCGGACAGGGGCCCATTAACTATGGCTACACCTTC. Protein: CASHAPGQGPINYGYTF.